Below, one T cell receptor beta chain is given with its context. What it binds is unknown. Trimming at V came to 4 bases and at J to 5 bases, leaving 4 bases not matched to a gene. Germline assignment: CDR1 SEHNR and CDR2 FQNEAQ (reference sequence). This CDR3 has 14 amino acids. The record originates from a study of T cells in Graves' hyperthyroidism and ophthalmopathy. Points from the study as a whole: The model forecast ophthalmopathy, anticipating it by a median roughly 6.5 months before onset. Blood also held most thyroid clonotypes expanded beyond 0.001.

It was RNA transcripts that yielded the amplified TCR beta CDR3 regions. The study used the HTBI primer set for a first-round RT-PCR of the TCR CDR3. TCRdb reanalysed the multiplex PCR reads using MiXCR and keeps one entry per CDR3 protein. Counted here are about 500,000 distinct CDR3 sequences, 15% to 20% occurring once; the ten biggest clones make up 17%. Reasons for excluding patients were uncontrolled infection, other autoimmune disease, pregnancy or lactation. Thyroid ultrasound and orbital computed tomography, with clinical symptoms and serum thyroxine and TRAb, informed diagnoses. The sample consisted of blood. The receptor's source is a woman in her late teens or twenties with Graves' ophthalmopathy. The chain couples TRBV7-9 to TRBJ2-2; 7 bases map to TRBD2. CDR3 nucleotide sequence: TGTGCCAGCAGCTGGACTAGTCTAACCGGGGAGCTGTTTTTT. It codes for CASSWTSLTGELFF.